The entry below describes one TCR beta chain. This sample stems from a study of T-cell reconstitution after alpha-beta-depleted transplantation in children. A TCRbeta library incorporating unique molecular identifiers was prepared. MiXCR, run by TCRdb on the PCR reads, gives a single entry per CDR3 protein. The sample includes some 520,000 distinct CDR3 sequences, approximately 29% of them seen just once. This CDR3 contains 13 residues. Germline V CDR1 and CDR2: DFQATT, SNEGSKA (reference sequence). Trimming took 5 bases from V and 3 from J; bases not matched to a gene: 6. The receptor was isolated from a human donor who donated a stem cell graft to a child with aplastic anemia. Sequenced here: PBMCs from the stem cell graft donor, sampled from the stem cell graft. This chain connects TRBV20-1 to TRBJ2-7, with TRBD1 matching 8 bases. As DNA, the CDR3 is TGCAGTGCTCCCAGGGACAGGTACTACGAGCAGTACTTC. Translated, it gives CSAPRDRYYEQYF.